In this sample, the clone carrying this TCR beta chain turned up many times. These data belong to a study of molecular identifiers for immune sequencing clone quantification. V was clipped by 5 bases and J by 5 bases; unmatched bases: 5. Germline V gene lookup returns CDR1 SGHVS and CDR2 FNYEAQ. The CDR3 spans 15 residues. TCRdb called the PCR reads again in MiXCR, with one record for every CDR3 protein. The sample has approximately 97,000 distinct CDR3 sequences, 20% to 25% seen once. The chain has TRBV7-6 and TRBJ2-3; 12 bases map to TRBD2. This TCR came from a human donor in good health. Some libraries in this study had Jurkat cell RNA spiked in. The specimen was naive CD8+ T cells from blood, with Jurkat cell RNA spiked in. As to subset: FACS-sorted CD8+CD4-CCR7+CD45RA+ naive T cells. CDR3 nucleotide sequence: TGTGCCAGCAGCCACCTAGCGGGGGGGCTAGATACGCAGTATTTT. Translation: CASSHLAGGLDTQYF.